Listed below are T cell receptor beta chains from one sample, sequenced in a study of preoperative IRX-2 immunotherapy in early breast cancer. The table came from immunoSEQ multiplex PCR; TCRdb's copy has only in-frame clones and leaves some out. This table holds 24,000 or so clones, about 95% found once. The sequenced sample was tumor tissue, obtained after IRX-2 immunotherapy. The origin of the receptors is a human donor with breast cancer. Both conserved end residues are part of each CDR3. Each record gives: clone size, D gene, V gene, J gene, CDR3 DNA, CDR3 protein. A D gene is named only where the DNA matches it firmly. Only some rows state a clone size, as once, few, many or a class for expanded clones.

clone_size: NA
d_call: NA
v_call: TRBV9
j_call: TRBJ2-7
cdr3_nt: TGTGCCAGCAGCGTAGGAGGAAGCTCCTACGAGCAGTACTTC
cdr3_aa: CASSVGGSSYEQYF

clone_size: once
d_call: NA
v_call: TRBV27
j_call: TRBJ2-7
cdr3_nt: TGTGCCAGCAGTTTAGTGGCGGGGGCGGGCCCGGGCGAGCAGTACTTC
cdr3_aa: CASSLVAGAGPGEQYF

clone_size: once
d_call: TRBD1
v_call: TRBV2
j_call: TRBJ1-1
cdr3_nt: TGTGCTTGCATGGTTGGGCAGGGGGCTAATCGGGCTTTCTTT
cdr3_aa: CACMVGQGANRAFF

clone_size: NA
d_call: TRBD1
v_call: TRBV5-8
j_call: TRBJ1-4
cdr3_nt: TGTGCCAGCAGCTTGGACAGGGGAAAACTGTTTTTT
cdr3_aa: CASSLDRGKLFF

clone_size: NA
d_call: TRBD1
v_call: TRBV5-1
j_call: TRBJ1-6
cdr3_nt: TGCGCCAGCAGAACCGACAGGGCCCTTAATTCACCCCTCCACTTT
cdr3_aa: CASRTDRALNSPLHF

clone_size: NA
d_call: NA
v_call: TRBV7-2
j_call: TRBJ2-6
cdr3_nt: TGTGCCAGCAGCTTGGACAGATCTGGGGCCAACGTCCTGACTTTC
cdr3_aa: CASSLDRSGANVLTF

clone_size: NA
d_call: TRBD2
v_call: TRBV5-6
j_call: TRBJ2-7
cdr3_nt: TGTGCCAGCAAGGTGGGACTAGCGGGAGGCTACGAGCAGTACTTC
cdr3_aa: CASKVGLAGGYEQYF

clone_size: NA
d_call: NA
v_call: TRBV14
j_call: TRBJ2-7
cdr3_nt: TGTGCCAGCAGCCATTTGCGAGAGCAGTACTTC
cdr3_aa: CASSHLREQYF

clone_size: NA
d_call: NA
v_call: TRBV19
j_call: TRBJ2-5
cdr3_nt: TGTGCCAGTGGCTGGTCGGGGACCCAAAGCCAGTACTTC
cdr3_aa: CASGWSGTQSQYF

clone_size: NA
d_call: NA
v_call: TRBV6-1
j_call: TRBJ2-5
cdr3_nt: TGTGCCAGCAGGGCCGAAAAGAGGTTGGCAGAGACCCAGTACTTC
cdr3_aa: CASRAEKRLAETQYF

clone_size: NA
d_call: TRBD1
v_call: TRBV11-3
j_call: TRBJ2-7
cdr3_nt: TGTGCCAGCAGCCAGGGGGACGAGCAGTACTTC
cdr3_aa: CASSQGDEQYF

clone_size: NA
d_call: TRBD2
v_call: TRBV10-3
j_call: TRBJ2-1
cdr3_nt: TGTGCCATCACGGCGGGGGGCTACAATGAGCAGTTCTTC
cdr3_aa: CAITAGGYNEQFF

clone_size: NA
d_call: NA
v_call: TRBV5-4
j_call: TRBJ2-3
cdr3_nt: TGCGCCAGCAGCCAATTTTCAGATACGCAGTATTTT
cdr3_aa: CASSQFSDTQYF

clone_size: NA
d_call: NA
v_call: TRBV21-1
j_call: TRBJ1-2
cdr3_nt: TGTGCCAGCAGCAAAGTTGGCGGACTCCTCTATGGCTACACCTTC
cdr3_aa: CASSKVGGLLYGYTF

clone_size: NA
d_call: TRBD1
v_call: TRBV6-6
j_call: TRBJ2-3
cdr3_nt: TGTGCCAGCCTTACAGGGGGCGGAGATACGCAGTATTTT
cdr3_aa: CASLTGGGDTQYF

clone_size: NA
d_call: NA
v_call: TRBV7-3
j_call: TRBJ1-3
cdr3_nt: TGTGCCAGCAGCTTAATGGGAGGTGGAAACACCATATATTTT
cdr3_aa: CASSLMGGGNTIYF

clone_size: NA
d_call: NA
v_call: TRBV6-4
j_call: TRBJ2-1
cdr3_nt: TGTGCCAGCAGTGTGTTATTCGGGGAGCATGAGCAGTTCTTC
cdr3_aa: CASSVLFGEHEQFF

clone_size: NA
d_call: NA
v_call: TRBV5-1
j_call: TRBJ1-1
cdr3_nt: TGCGCCAGCAGTCATCGCCCAGGGCGTGGAGCTGAAGCTTTCTTT
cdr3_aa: CASSHRPGRGAEAFF

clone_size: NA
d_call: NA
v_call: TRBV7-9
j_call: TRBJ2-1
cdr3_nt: TGTGCCAGCAGCTTAGCTAACAATGAGCAGTTCTTC
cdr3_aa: CASSLANNEQFF

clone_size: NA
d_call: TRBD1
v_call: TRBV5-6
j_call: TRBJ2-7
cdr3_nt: TGTGCCAGCAGATTCGGGACAGGCGTTCTGGAGCAGTACTTC
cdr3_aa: CASRFGTGVLEQYF

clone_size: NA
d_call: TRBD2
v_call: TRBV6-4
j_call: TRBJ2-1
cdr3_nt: TGTGCCAGCAGACTAGCGGGAGAAGGCAATGAGCAGTTCTTC
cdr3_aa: CASRLAGEGNEQFF

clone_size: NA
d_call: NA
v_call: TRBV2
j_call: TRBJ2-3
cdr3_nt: TGTGCCAGCGTACAGGGACCCGATACGCAGTATTTT
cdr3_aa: CASVQGPDTQYF

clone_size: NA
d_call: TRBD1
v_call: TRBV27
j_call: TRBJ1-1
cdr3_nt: TGTGCCAGCACGATAAGACAGGGGTCGAGTGAAGCTTTCTTT
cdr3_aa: CASTIRQGSSEAFF

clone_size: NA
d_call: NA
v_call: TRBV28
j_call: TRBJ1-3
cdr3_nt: TGTGCCAGCAGCTTGGCGAATGGGTTCTCTGGAAACACCATATATTTT
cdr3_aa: CASSLANGFSGNTIYF

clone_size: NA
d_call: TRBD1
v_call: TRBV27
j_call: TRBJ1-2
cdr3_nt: TGTGCCAGCAGTCTAACAGGGGGCGGGTATGGCTACACCTTC
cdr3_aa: CASSLTGGGYGYTF

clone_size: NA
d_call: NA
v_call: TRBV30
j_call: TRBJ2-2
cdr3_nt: TGTGCCTGGAGCCGGGACACCCTGAACACCGGGGAGCTGTTTTTT
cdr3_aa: CAWSRDTLNTGELFF

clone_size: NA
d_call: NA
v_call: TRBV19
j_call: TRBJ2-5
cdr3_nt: TGTGCCAGTAGTATTGGCGTGGTGGGTGGAGAGACCCAGTACTTC
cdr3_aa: CASSIGVVGGETQYF

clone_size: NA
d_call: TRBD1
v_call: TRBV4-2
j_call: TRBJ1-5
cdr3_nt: TGTGCCAGCAGCCAAGCTTTTTCGGGCAGGGGGATTAATCAGCCCCAGCATTTT
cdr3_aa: CASSQAFSGRGINQPQHF

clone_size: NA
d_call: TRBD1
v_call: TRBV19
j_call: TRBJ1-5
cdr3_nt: TGTGCCAGTAGACTGGACAGGGGTCCATGGAATCAGCCCCAGCATTTT
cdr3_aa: CASRLDRGPWNQPQHF

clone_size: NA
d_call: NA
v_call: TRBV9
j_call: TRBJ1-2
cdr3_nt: TGTGCCAGCAGCGTAGAAGGGTTTGGCTACACCTTC
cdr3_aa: CASSVEGFGYTF

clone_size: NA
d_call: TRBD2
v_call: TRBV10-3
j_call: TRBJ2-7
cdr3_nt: TGTGCCATCAGCCGTGGGCTAGCGGGAGGGCCGGGGTACGAGCAGTACTTC
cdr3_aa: CAISRGLAGGPGYEQYF

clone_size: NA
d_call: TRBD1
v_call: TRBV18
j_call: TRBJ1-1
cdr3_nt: TGTGCCAGCTCAGAAGGACAGGGGGTAAACACTGAAGCTTTCTTT
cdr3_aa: CASSEGQGVNTEAFF

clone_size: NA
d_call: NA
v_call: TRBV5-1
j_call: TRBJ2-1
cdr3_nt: TGCGCCAGCAGCTTCCCAGACAATGAGCAGTTCTTC
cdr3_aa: CASSFPDNEQFF

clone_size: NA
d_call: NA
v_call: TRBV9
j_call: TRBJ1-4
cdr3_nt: TGTGCCAGCAGCGTAGGTTGGGGGGCAACTAATGAAAAACTGTTTTTT
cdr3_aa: CASSVGWGATNEKLFF

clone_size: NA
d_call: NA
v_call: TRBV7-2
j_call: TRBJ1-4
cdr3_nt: TGTGCCAGCAGGTCTCTGGATATTGAAAAACTGTTTTTT
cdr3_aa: CASRSLDIEKLFF

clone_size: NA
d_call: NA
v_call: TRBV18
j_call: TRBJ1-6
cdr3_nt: TGTGCCAGCTCACCACCGGGGGGGATGAATTCACCCCTCCACTTT
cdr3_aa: CASSPPGGMNSPLHF

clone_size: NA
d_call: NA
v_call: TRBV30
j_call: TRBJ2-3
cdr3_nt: TGTGCCTGGACCCCCGGGGTTCGGGGCACAGATACGCAGTATTTT
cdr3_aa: CAWTPGVRGTDTQYF

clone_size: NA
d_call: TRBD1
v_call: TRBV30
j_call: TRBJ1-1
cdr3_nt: TGTGCCTGGCAGGCGGACAGGTCCACTGAAGCTTTCTTT
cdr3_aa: CAWQADRSTEAFF

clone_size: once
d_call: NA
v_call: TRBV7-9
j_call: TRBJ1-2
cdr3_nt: TGTGCCAGCAGCTTAGATCTCGCTAACTATGGCTACACCTTC
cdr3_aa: CASSLDLANYGYTF

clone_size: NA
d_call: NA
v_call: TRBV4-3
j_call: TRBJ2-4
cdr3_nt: TGCGCCAGCACCAAAGGAGGAGGACCGGGGGACATTCAGTACTTC
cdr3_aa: CASTKGGGPGDIQYF

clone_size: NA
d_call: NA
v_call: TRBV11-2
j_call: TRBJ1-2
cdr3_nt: TGTGCCAGCAGCCCCCAAAGGATCACCTATGGCTACACCTTC
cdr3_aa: CASSPQRITYGYTF

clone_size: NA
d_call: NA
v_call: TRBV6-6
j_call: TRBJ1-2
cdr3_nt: TGTGCCAGCAGTTACTCGGCCTCAGGGGCCCTAAATGGCTACACCTTC
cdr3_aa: CASSYSASGALNGYTF

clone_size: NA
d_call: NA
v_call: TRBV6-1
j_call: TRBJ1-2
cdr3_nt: TGTGCCGGGTGGGACGGCGGGTATGGCTACACCTTC
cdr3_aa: CAGWDGGYGYTF

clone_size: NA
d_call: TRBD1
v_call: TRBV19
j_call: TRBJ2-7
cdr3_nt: TGTGCCAGTAGTTCCGGGACAGAGACCTACGAGCAGTACTTC
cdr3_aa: CASSSGTETYEQYF

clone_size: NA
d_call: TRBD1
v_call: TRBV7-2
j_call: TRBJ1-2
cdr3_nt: TGTGCCAGCAGCTTACGGACAGGGACCTATGGCTACACCTTC
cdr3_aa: CASSLRTGTYGYTF